Each of the 30 T cell receptor beta chains below was sequenced from the same sample in a study of blood T cell repertoires in COVID-19. The protocol was immunoSEQ multiplex PCR, while the TCRdb copy is restricted to in-frame clones and leaves out a portion. The data show 150,000 to 200,000 clones, with about three quarters seen just once and 2.5% to 3% held by the top ten. Sequencing was carried out using peripheral blood. All receptors derive from an elderly woman with active or convalescent COVID-19.

Only a few counts were recorded for this clone. The chain carries TRBV28 and TRBJ1-2; 7 bases are shared with TRBD1. The CDR3 extends over 14 amino acids. V shed 2 bases and J 4 bases; nucleotides not matched to a gene: 4. Germline-derived CDR1 and CDR2 are MDHEN and SYDVKM. The CDR3 DNA reads as TGTGCCAGCAGTTTAGGAGGGGGCCTCTATGGCTACACCTTC. Amino acids: CASSLGGGLYGYTF.

The chain has TRBV20-1 and TRBJ2-2, with D tentatively TRBD2 (6 bases). This CDR3 contains 16 residues. Between the trimmed V and J ends, which lost 5 bases and 1 base, there was a span of 17 bases. Germline CDR1 DFQATT, CDR2 SNEGSKA (reference sequence). The CDR3 reads CSARGGIRGNTGELFF. Written as DNA, the CDR3 is TGCAGTGCTCGTGGCGGGATCCGAGGGAACACCGGGGAGCTGTTTTTT.

The chain is built from TRBV2 and TRBJ1-1; TRBD1 might be the D (6 bases). V shed 5 bases and J shed 0 bases, with 19 bases lying between them. The germline gives CDR1 SNHLY, CDR2 FYNNEI. This CDR3 comprises 17 residues. CDR3 nucleotide sequence: TGTGCCAGCAGTTGGAACCCACAGGGTGACTTGAACACTGAAGCTTTCTTT. It is translated as CASSWNPQGDLNTEAFF. Combining the CDR3 with reference TRBV2 and TRBJ1-1 gives the whole variable domain EPEVTQTPSHQVTQMGQEVILRCVPISNHLYFYWYRQILGQKVEFLVSFYNNEISEKSEIFDDQFSVERPDGSNFTLKIRSTKLEDSAMYFCASSWNPQGDLNTEAFFGQGTRLTVV.

V is TRBV6-5 and J is TRBJ2-1; D is ambiguous. Germline CDR1 MNHEY, CDR2 SVGAGI. CDR3 length: 14 residues. V gave up 4 bases and J gave up 3 bases, with 10 bases separating them. DNA of the CDR3: TGTGCCAGCAGTTTCTTACAATTCTACAATGAGCAGTTCTTC. Amino acids: CASSFLQFYNEQFF.

The chain employs TRBV5-6 and TRBJ1-5; D is ambiguous. Trimming took 0 bases from V and 2 from J, leaving 18 bases between them. The length of the CDR3 is 18 residues. Germline CDR1 and CDR2: SGHDT and YYEEEE. Here the CDR3 reads CASSLAHRSGMGNQPQHF. The CDR3 region has the DNA TGTGCCAGCAGCTTGGCCCACCGATCGGGTATGGGCAATCAGCCCCAGCATTTT.

This clone was found once. The CDR3 protein is CASSLFYRANYGYTF. The CDR3 DNA reads TGTGCCAGCAGCTTATTCTATCGTGCTAACTATGGCTACACCTTC. The chain links TRBV7-2 to TRBJ1-2; the D is unclear. Trimming removed 2 bases from V and 0 bases from J, with 10 bases in between. Germline V gene sequence: CDR1 SGHTA, CDR2 FQGNSA. The CDR3 is 15 residues long.

V usage is TRBV10-1 and J usage is TRBJ2-1; possible D gene TRBD2, 5 bases. V lost 2 bases, J lost 9 bases, and 20 bases lay in between. This CDR3 region has 16 residues. The germline V gene has CDR1 WNHNN and CDR2 SYGVQD (reference sequence). The CDR3 region has the DNA TGCGCCAGCAGTGAGGAGGAGGTTTTCGGGTTAATTGAGCAGTTCTTC. Residues: CASSEEEVFGLIEQFF.

Ten or more counts support this clone. The chain employs TRBV27 and TRBJ2-2; 8 positions match TRBD2. V trimming: 2 bases; J trimming: 4 bases; junction bases outside the gene matches: 3. Germline values: CDR1 MNHEY, CDR2 SMNVEV (reference sequence). This CDR3 region has 15 residues. CDR3 sequence reads: CASSLAAGGTGELFF. CDR3 nucleotides: TGTGCCAGCAGTTTAGCGGCGGGGGGCACCGGGGAGCTGTTTTTT.

V and J are TRBV5-1 and TRBJ2-5; the D gene is possibly TRBD2 (6 bases). The CDR3 runs 14 residues. Trimming took off 0 bases at V and 5 bases at J, with 11 bases between the two ends. CDR1 is SGHRS and CDR2 is YFSETQ in the germline V gene. The CDR3 loop reads CASSLVDSGETQYF. The CDR3 DNA reads TGCGCCAGCAGCTTGGTTGATAGCGGCGAGACCCAGTACTTC.

The rearrangement links TRBV18 to TRBJ2-1; TRBD1 matches at 12 bases. Germline CDR1 reads KGHSH; CDR2 reads LQKENI. Trimming removed 6 bases from V and 9 bases from J; junction bases left unmatched: 9. The CDR3 sequence is 15 residues long. CDR3 loop: CASSRTGQGASEQFF. The CDR3 DNA reads TGTGCCAGCTCGCGTACGGGACAGGGGGCCTCTGAGCAGTTCTTC.

This chain joins TRBV2 and TRBJ1-2; TRBD1 matches 7 bases. The CDR3 is 13 amino acids. The germline gives CDR1 SNHLY, CDR2 FYNNEI. V lost 5 bases to trimming and J lost 5 bases; unmatched junction nucleotides: 5. CDR3 in amino acids: CASSRAGGYGYTF. The CDR3 coding sequence is TGTGCCAGCAGTCGGGCAGGGGGGTATGGCTACACCTTC.

V gene TRBV5-1 combines with J gene TRBJ2-3; 11 bases match TRBD2. CDR1 and CDR2 from the germline V gene are SGHRS and YFSETQ. There are 14 residues in the CDR3. J lost 5 bases, V lost 6 bases, and 5 bases had no gene match. CDR3 amino acids: CASKLAGARDTQYF. CDR3 nucleotide sequence: TGCGCCAGCAAACTAGCGGGGGCGAGAGATACGCAGTATTTT.

V gene TRBV27 combines with J gene TRBJ2-2; D is uncertain. Germline values: CDR1 MNHEY, CDR2 SMNVEV (reference sequence). Trimming cost V 0 bases and J 6 bases, with 14 bases left between them. The CDR3 is 16 residues long. This chain's CDR3 is CASSLSHPSVAGELFF. CDR3 DNA: TGTGCCAGCAGTTTATCCCACCCGTCGGTGGCCGGGGAGCTGTTTTTT.

The J gene is TRBJ2-1, the V gene TRBV15; 9 bases line up with TRBD2. Germline-derived CDR1 and CDR2 are LNHNV and YYDKDF (reference sequence). Trimming cost V 1 base and J 5 bases; bases outside gene matches: 6. The CDR3 sequence is 16 residues long. This CDR3 is CATSRATSGYDNEQFF. The DNA for the CDR3 is TGTGCCACCAGCAGAGCCACTAGCGGGTATGACAATGAGCAGTTCTTC.

The chain links TRBV3-1 (or the pseudogene TRBV3-2) to TRBJ2-3, with 9 positions matching TRBD2. Trimming removed 6 bases from V and 7 bases from J; junction bases left unmatched: 11. Germline V gene lookup returns CDR1 LGHDT and CDR2 YNNKEL (reference sequence). CDR3 size: 15 residues. Here the CDR3 DNA reads TGTGCCAGCAGACGCGGGGGGGTAGCCGATTATACGCAGTATTTT. Translating gives CASRRGGVADYTQYF.

The CDR3 loop reads CASSDVGRGANTGELFF. The CDR3 nucleotides read TGTGCCAGCAGCGATGTCGGACGGGGGGCGAACACCGGGGAGCTGTTTTTT. The chain carries TRBV9 and TRBJ2-2; 7 nucleotides line up with TRBD2. The germline CDR1 and CDR2 sequences are SGDLS and YYNGEE. The CDR3 is 17 residues long. V lost 3 bases, J lost 0 bases, and 8 bases stayed unmatched.

The chain employs TRBV3-1 (or the pseudogene TRBV3-2) and TRBJ2-3; D perhaps matches TRBD1 (7 bases). Germline V gives CDR1 LGHDT, CDR2 YNNKEL (reference sequence). This CDR3 region has 18 residues. V lost 4 bases and J lost 2, with 22 bases in between. For the CDR3, the DNA is TGTGCCAGCAGCCGCCCGACGTGGAGGGGGCTCGTCACAGATACGCAGTATTTT. Translation: CASSRPTWRGLVTDTQYF.

The chain is built from TRBV6-5 and TRBJ2-3, with 7 bases identical to TRBD1. From germline, CDR1 is MNHEY and CDR2 SVGAGI. Trimming removed 0 bases from V and 3 bases from J; junction bases left unmatched: 0. CDR3 size: 14 residues. CDR3 nucleotide sequence: TGTGCCAGCAGTTACTCGACAGGGACAGATACGCAGTATTTT. Residues: CASSYSTGTDTQYF.

A few counts support this clone. The gene calls are TRBV5-1 and TRBJ1-2, with D possibly TRBD1 on 6 matching bases. Trimming shortened V by 2 bases and J by 3 bases, and 11 bases separated the two germline ends. This CDR3 is 14 amino acids long. CDR1 is SGHRS, CDR2 YFSETQ, per germline. This CDR3 reads CASSFNRADYGYTF. As DNA, the CDR3 is TGCGCCAGCAGCTTTAACAGGGCCGACTATGGCTACACCTTC.

This clone has just a few counts. The chain uses TRBV27 and TRBJ2-7, with D maybe TRBD1 (6 bases). The V gene lost 3 bases and the J gene lost 4 bases, with 10 bases spanning the gap. The CDR3 has 13 amino acids. The germline gives CDR1 MNHEY, CDR2 SMNVEV (reference sequence). The CDR3: CASSLPGAYEQYF. CDR3 DNA: TGTGCCAGCAGTTTGCCAGGGGCTTACGAGCAGTACTTC.

The rearrangement links TRBV19 to TRBJ2-3; 10 bases fit TRBD1. There are 16 residues in the CDR3. CDR1 is LNHDA and CDR2 is SQIVND in the germline V gene (reference sequence). The J segment lost 3 bases and the V segment lost 5 bases, leaving 8 bases of the junction unmatched. Here the CDR3 reads CASSSTGGARTDTQYF. The CDR3 region has the DNA TGTGCCAGTAGTTCGACAGGGGGCGCGAGGACAGATACGCAGTATTTT.

This chain uses TRBV18 with TRBJ1-1, with D possibly being TRBD1 (5 bases). CDR1 and CDR2 (germline): KGHSH, LQKENI. CDR3 length equals 18 residues. Trimming cost V 4 bases and J 5 bases, with 26 bases left between them. CDR3 bases: TGTGCCAGCTCACTGCGACAGATACCCTCGGGTCCTTGGACTGAAGCTTTCTTT. Encoded protein: CASSLRQIPSGPWTEAFF.

In its sample, this clone was seen once. J is TRBJ1-1 and V is TRBV12-5; D is perhaps TRBD1 (5 bases). Germline CDR1 LGHNT, CDR2 FRNRAP. V lost 7 bases to trimming and J lost 2 bases, with 11 bases between them. This CDR3 comprises 13 residues. In DNA form, the CDR3 reads TGTGCTAGTGTTGGGGCAGCTAACACTGAAGCTTTCTTT. It is translated as CASVGAANTEAFF.

In DNA, the CDR3 is TGTGCCATCAGGGGGGACACCGGAAACTATGGCTACACCTTC. Amino acid sequence: CAIRGDTGNYGYTF. The chain couples TRBV10-3 to TRBJ1-2, with a tentative D call TRBD1 (6 bases). The germline V gene encodes CDR1 ENHRY and CDR2 SYGVKD. Between the trimmed V and J ends, which lost 6 bases and 2 bases, there was a span of 13 bases. CDR3 length equals 14 residues.

The CDR3 DNA reads as TGCGCCAGCAGCCCCGAACAGGGGGCTTATGGCTACACCTTC. This gives the protein CASSPEQGAYGYTF. J is TRBJ1-2 and V is TRBV5-1, with 9 bases identical to TRBD1. Germline lookup yields CDR1 SGHRS and CDR2 YFSETQ. V was pared by 4 bases and J by 5 bases, with 6 bases of the junction left unmatched. This CDR3 contains 14 residues.

This sequence joins TRBV7-9 and TRBJ2-2; TRBD2 might be the D (5 bases). The CDR3 extends over 17 amino acids. Germline V gene sequence: CDR1 SEHNR, CDR2 FQNEAQ (reference sequence). Trimming pared 7 bases from V and 3 bases from J, leaving 21 bases between. The chain's CDR3 is CASIPPEGGIYTGELFF. The CDR3 DNA sequence: TGTGCCAGCATCCCTCCCGAGGGCGGAATATACACCGGGGAGCTGTTTTTT.

The chain has TRBV10-3 and TRBJ2-2; D not certain. CDR1 and CDR2 (germline): ENHRY, SYGVKD. The germline V and J ends were trimmed by 5 bases and 7 bases, with 8 bases remaining between them. The length of the CDR3 is 12 residues. The CDR3 nucleotides read TGTGCCATCAGTCGGTCGCGCGGGGAGCTGTTTTTT. Amino acid sequence: CAISRSRGELFF.

V usage is TRBV27 and J usage is TRBJ2-5; D possibly corresponds to TRBD1 (6 bases). In germline, CDR1 is MNHEY, CDR2 SMNVEV (reference sequence). This CDR3 contains 14 residues. The germline V and J ends were trimmed by 7 bases and 0 bases, with 12 bases remaining between them. Here the CDR3 reads CASKQGLYQETQYF. CDR3 bases: TGTGCCAGCAAACAGGGTCTCTACCAAGAGACCCAGTACTTC.

The V and J genes are TRBV5-1 and TRBJ2-3; possibly TRBD1 for D (6 bases). The CDR3 totals 13 residues. V lost 2 bases and J lost 5, with 9 bases in between. CDR1 and CDR2 (germline): SGHRS, YFSETQ. The CDR3 region has the DNA TGCGCCAGCAGCTTACAGGGTGAAGATACGCAGTATTTT. Its translation is CASSLQGEDTQYF.

The chain links TRBV9 to TRBJ2-3; TRBD2 agrees at 10 bases. The CDR3 loop spans 16 amino acids. Trimming cost V 0 bases and J 6 bases; bases outside gene matches: 7. Per the germline V gene, CDR1 is SGDLS and CDR2 is YYNGEE. CDR3 DNA sequence: TGTGCCAGCAGCGTAGCAGCGGGGGGGCCGGGTGATACGCAGTATTTT. Translating it yields CASSVAAGGPGDTQYF.